This T cell receptor beta chain was obtained from a study of tumor-infiltrating T cells and Merkel cell polyomavirus (dated by TCRdb to the late 2010s). Regarding the research as a whole: In Merkel cell carcinoma patients, the study investigated CD8+ T cells specific for the Merkel cell polyomavirus KLL epitope. Disease stage at presentation varied among the patients, and patient follow-up lasted a median of about 2.6 years, ranging from roughly 1.1 to 6.0 years. Patients received varied, non-standardized therapies including chemotherapy, radiation and immunotherapies. Sorted samples averaged around 740 cells from blood (range about 350-8,500) and over 5,500 cells from TIL (range roughly 1,800-12,799). In around 15 samples, TRB sequencing was done on KLL-tetramer-sorted cells from blood or tumor-infiltrating lymphocytes, along with about eleven matched whole-tumor samples. Across the study, one tumor sample was a frozen nodal tumor digest and one was a flash-frozen core biopsy of a metastasis.

Paper-wide results and their limitations: A higher intratumoral fraction of KLL-specific T cells (roughly 1.8-20% versus roughly 0-0.14%) was associated with significantly improved MCC-specific survival. KLL-specific TRB repertoires proved diverse and largely private: among 410 or so unique sequences, only one clonotype was public, and a couple of patients shared that clonotype. The small sample size of the study (n of about 11 patients) is a limitation. A greater number of unique KLL-specific clonotypes in tumors (about 5-120 vs 0-3) was associated with a significant advantage in MCC-specific survival (P = 0.0051). The study examined just one viral epitope, so T cells targeting other Merkel cell polyomavirus epitopes were not captured.

CDR1 and CDR2 are read off the germline V gene as SGHRS and YFSETQ. Measured from the cysteine to the phenylalanine, the CDR3 is 15 residues long. Only the CDR3 DNA is retained, 45 bases long and in frame from the first base. V drops 4 bases and J drops 2 bases, leaving 13 bases in between. All patients' tumors stained robustly positive for Merkel cell polyomavirus Large T antigen by immunohistochemistry. About a dozen Merkel cell carcinoma patients were included, each with robust KLL-tetramer+ populations (above 0.04% of CD8+ T cells) in blood and/or cultured TIL. Every patient was Caucasian, and patient ages ranged from roughly 45 to 85 years, with a median of roughly 60 years. At least 2 million cells were stained with anti-CD8 PE antibody, a KLL APC tetramer and 7-AAD viability dye. Heparinized blood underwent Ficoll preparation to isolate peripheral blood mononuclear cells, which were then cryopreserved. Cells that were tetramer-positive and CD8-high were sorted using a FACSAriaII and were flash frozen.

Points on this clone: Nothing much larger sits one base from this clone, and base qualities are not available.

Libraries came from the immunoSEQ multiplex PCR assay. Adaptive Biotechnologies (Seattle, WA) carried out genomic DNA extraction, TRB sequencing and normalization. As for how the authors treated the data: TRB sequences were counted as tetramer-positive clonotypes only if the estimated count was two or more genomes. Clonality was calculated as one minus the Shannon entropy of productive TRB sequences, normalized by log2 of unique productive sequences. To identify KLL-specific clonotypes in tumors, TCRbeta CDR3 amino acid sequences were matched against the sequences from the tetramer-sorted sample of each patient. Imported from immuneACCESS, the table was reduced by TCRdb to in-frame sequences with V and J called. These copies leave out some clones; in studies compared against another copy, an unresolved V gene accounts for under half, and the cause of the remainder is not known. V, J and clone size reflect that table, while D and trimming were determined from the DNA. This sample is represented by 1,000 or so clones; approximately 88% of them were singletons. The ten largest clones capture 15% to 25% of the sample.

The material sequenced was Merkel cell polyomavirus peptide tetramer+ CD8+ T cells sorted from blood. Interpreted using the paper, the cell subset or site label stands for: CD8+ T cells binding a tetramer loaded with the MCPyV common T-antigen KLL epitope. This sequence originates from a man aged 55-75 years with Merkel cell carcinoma. The V and J genes are TRBV5-1 and TRBJ2-1; 6 matching bases give a weak D call of TRBD2. The bases read TGCGCCAGCAGCGGCTATTGGGAGGCCTACAATGAGCAGTTCTTC. The translation is CASSGYWEAYNEQFF.